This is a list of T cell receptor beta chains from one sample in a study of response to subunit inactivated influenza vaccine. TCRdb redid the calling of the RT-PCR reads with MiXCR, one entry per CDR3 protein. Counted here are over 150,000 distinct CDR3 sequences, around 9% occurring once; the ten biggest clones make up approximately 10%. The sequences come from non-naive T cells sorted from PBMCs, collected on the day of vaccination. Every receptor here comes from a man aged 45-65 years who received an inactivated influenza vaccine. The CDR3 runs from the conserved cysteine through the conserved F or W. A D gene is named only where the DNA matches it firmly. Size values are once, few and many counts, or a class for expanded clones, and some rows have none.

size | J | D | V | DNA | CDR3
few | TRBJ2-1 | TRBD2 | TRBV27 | TGTGCCAGCAGTTTATTAGTGGGAGCGGGATACAATGAGCAGTTCTTC | CASSLLVGAGYNEQFF
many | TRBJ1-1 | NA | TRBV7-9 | TGTGCCAGCAGCCGGGGGGGGGAAGCTTTCTTT | CASSRGGEAFF
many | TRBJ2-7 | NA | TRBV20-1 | TGCAGTCCCAGAGGGGACCTCTCCTACGAGCAGTACTTC | CSPRGDLSYEQYF
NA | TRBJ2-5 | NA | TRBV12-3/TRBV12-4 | TGTGCCAGCAGTTTATTTTGGGGGGCAGGGGAGACCCAGTACTTC | CASSLFWGAGETQYF
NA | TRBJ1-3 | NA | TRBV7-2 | TGTGCCAGCAGCTCGGCCCCTTCCCCAGGAAACACCATATATTTT | CASSSAPSPGNTIYF
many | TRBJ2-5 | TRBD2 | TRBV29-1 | TGCAGCGTTGATAGCGGGAGGGCACCGGCCGGGACCCAGTACTTC | CSVDSGRAPAGTQYF
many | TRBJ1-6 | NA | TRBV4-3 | TGCGCCAGCAGCCAAACGTCAGGCTATAATTCACCCCTCCACTTT | CASSQTSGYNSPLHF
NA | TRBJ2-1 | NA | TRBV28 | TGTGCCAGCAGTCCCCCAGGGGGGTCCTACAATGAGCAGTTCTTC | CASSPPGGSYNEQFF
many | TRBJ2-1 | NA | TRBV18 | TGTGCCAGCTCACCACCCGGCTGGGAGGGGACAAATGAGCAGTTCTTC | CASSPPGWEGTNEQFF
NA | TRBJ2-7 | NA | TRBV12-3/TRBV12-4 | TGTGCCAGCAGTCCCCGGGCTAAAGGCGAGCAGTACTTC | CASSPRAKGEQYF
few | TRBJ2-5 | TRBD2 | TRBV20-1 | TGCAGTGCTCCCCGAGGGGGACTAGCGGTAGACTATCGCAAGTCGACCCAGTACTTC | CSAPRGGLAVDYRKSTQYF
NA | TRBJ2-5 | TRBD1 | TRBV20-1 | TGCAGTGCTAGAGACATCACAGGGGGCACAGAGACCCAGTACTTC | CSARDITGGTETQYF
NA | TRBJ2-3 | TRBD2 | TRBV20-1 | TGCAGTGCAACCGGGACTAGCGGGGGTCCATATACGCAGTATTTT | CSATGTSGGPYTQYF
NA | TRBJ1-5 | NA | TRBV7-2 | TGTGCCAGCAGCTTACTCGGGGGTTTGGGCAATCAGCCCCAGCATTTT | CASSLLGGLGNQPQHF
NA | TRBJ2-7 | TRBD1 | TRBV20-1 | TGCAGTGCTTCCCGGGACAGGGGTCTCTACTACGAGCAGTACTTC | CSASRDRGLYYEQYF
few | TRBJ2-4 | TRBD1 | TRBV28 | TGTGCCAGCGTGGACAGGGGGGAGGCCAAAAACATTCAGTACTTC | CASVDRGEAKNIQYF
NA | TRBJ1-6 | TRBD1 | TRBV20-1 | TGCAGTGCACGGGGCACCGGGACAGAGAAATCACCCCTCCACTTT | CSARGTGTEKSPLHF
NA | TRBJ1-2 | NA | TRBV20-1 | TGCAGTGCTAGAGATCTTAAGGGGCCGGTCTATGGCTACACCTTC | CSARDLKGPVYGYTF
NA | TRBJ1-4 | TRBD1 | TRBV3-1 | TGTGCCAGCAGCCATTGCGGGACAGGGCTTGCAACTAATGAAAAACTGTTTTTT | CASSHCGTGLATNEKLFF
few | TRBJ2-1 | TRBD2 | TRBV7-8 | TGTGCCAGCAGCTTAGTGGGGCGGGGGGGCTACAATGAGCAGTTCTTC | CASSLVGRGGYNEQFF
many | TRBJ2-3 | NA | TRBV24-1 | TGTGCCACCAGTGACCCGGGAAGAACAGATACGCAGTATTTT | CATSDPGRTDTQYF
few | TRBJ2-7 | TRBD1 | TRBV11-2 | TGTGCCAGCAGATCGACAGGGGGTAGCTACGAGCAGTACTTC | CASRSTGGSYEQYF
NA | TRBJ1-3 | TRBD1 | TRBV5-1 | TGCGCCAGCAGCTCCGATCCGACAGGGAGTGCAGGAAACACCATATATTTT | CASSSDPTGSAGNTIYF
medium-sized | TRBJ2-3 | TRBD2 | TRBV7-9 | TGTGCCAGCAGCTTACCCTTTGGCGGGGGACGCACAGATACGCAGTATTTT | CASSLPFGGGRTDTQYF
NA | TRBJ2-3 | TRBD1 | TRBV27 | TGTGCCAGCGGATCAACGCACCGGTCCACGACAGGGTTCACAGATACGCAGTATTTT | CASGSTHRSTTGFTDTQYF
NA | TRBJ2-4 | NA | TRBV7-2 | TGTGCCAGCAGTCGGCAGACCATAGCCAAAAACATTCAGTACTTC | CASSRQTIAKNIQYF
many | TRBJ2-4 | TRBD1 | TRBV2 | TGTGCCAGCAGTACAGGGGGCGAGGGAAACATTCAGTACTTC | CASSTGGEGNIQYF
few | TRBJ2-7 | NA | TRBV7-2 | TGTGCCAGCGTCCCCGGGACATCCTACGAGCAGTACTTC | CASVPGTSYEQYF
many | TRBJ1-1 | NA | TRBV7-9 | TGTGCCAGCAGCTCCCAGGTGGTTTCTGAAGCTTTCTTT | CASSSQVVSEAFF
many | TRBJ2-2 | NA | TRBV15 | TGTGCCACCAGCAGAGATGTAGAGGCCGGGGAGCTGTTTTTT | CATSRDVEAGELFF
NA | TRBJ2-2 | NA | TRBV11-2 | TGTGCCAGCAGCCGCCGTCCGGAGGGGAGTGGGAACACCGGGGAGCTGTTTTTT | CASSRRPEGSGNTGELFF
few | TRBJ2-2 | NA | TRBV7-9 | TGTGCCAGCAGCTTATTGAGAACGGCGGGGGAGCTGTTTTTT | CASSLLRTAGELFF
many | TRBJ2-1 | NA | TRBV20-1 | TGCAGTGCTAGAGATCGGCGGGACAATGAGCAGTTCTTC | CSARDRRDNEQFF
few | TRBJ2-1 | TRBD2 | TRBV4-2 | TGTGCCAGCAGCCAAGATCTGGGAGGGGCTTCCTACAATGAGCAGTTCTTC | CASSQDLGGASYNEQFF
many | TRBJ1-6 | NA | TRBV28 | TGTGCCAGCAGTTCGTGGGATTCACCCCTCCACTTT | CASSSWDSPLHF
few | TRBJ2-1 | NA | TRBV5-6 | TGTGCCAGCATCTGGGATGGGGGGCCCTACAATGAGCAGTTCTTC | CASIWDGGPYNEQFF
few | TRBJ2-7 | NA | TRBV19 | TGTGCCAGCCAAATTACAGGAGGATCCTACGAGCAGTACTTC | CASQITGGSYEQYF
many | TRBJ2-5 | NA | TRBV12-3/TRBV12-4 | TGTGCCAGCACCAAATTGGGGCTTGGGGAGACCCAGTACTTC | CASTKLGLGETQYF
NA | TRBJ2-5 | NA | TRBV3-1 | TGTGCCAGCAGCCTACCGCGTGGAGTAAGGACCCAGTACTTC | CASSLPRGVRTQYF
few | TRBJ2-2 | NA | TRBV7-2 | TGTGCCAGCAGCTTCTCCTTAGCGGCACTAAACACCGGGGAGCTGTTTTTT | CASSFSLAALNTGELFF
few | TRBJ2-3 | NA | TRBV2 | TGTGCCAGCAGGGAAGGGTCGAATACGCAGTATTTT | CASREGSNTQYF
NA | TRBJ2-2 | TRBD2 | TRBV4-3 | TGCGCCAGCAGTCAAGGACTAGCGTCGAACACCGGGGAGCTGTTTTTT | CASSQGLASNTGELFF